The 30 T cell receptor beta chains given below trace back to one sample, sequenced in a study of blood T cell repertoires in COVID-19. Method: immunoSEQ multiplex PCR; TCRdb's copy keeps in-frame clones and lacks some. The sample consists of 150,000 to 200,000 clones, 84% of them appearing once. The sequenced sample consisted of peripheral blood. These receptors were obtained from a human donor with acute or convalescent COVID-19. The donor label of this sample is uncertain.

The chain couples TRBV7-3 to TRBJ2-2; the D gene is possibly TRBD1 (6 bases). Germline CDR1 and CDR2: SGHTA and FQGTGA. The CDR3 contains 15 residues. Deletions cut 6 bases from V and 6 bases from J, with 17 bases between. The CDR3 loop reads CASRAGDGVSGELFF. In DNA, the CDR3 is TGTGCCAGCAGGGCAGGGGATGGAGTTTCCGGGGAGCTGTTTTTT.

J is TRBJ2-3 and V is TRBV28; D might be TRBD2 (6 bases). The germline gives CDR1 MDHEN, CDR2 SYDVKM. This CDR3 spans 15 amino acids. The germline V and J ends were trimmed by 2 bases and 7 bases, with 16 bases remaining between them. The CDR3 sequence is CASSLRSGGRYTQYF. CDR3 nucleotides: TGTGCCAGCAGTTTACGCTCGGGTGGGAGGTATACGCAGTATTTT.

The chain links TRBV5-4 to TRBJ1-2; possibly TRBD1 for D (6 bases). The CDR3 covers 12 residues. V lost 5 bases and J lost 4, with 9 bases in between. The germline gives CDR1 SGHNT, CDR2 YYREEE (reference sequence). The CDR3 sequence is CASRQGPYGYTF. The DNA for the CDR3 is TGTGCCAGCAGACAGGGACCCTATGGCTACACCTTC. The whole variable domain, filled in from reference TRBV5-4 and TRBJ1-2, reads ETGVTQSPTHLIKTRGQQVTLRCSSQSGHNTVSWYQQALGQGPQFIFQYYREEENGRGNFPPRFSGLQFPNYSSELNVNALELDDSALYLCASRQGPYGYTFGSGTRLTVV.

The rearrangement joins TRBV6-5 to TRBJ1-4, with a possible D match to TRBD1 (5 bases). This CDR3 spans 15 amino acids. V was cut by 6 bases and J by 1 base, with 12 bases left in between. Germline CDR1 is MNHEY and CDR2 is SVGAGI. The CDR3 here is CASRALRGTNEKLFF. The DNA for the CDR3 is TGTGCCAGCAGGGCCCTAAGGGGAACTAATGAAAAACTGTTTTTT.

This chain uses TRBV5-1 with TRBJ1-4; no definite D call. This CDR3 comprises 13 residues. Germline values: CDR1 SGHRS, CDR2 YFSETQ. Between the trimmed V and J ends, which lost 3 bases and 7 bases, there was a span of 10 bases. CDR3 DNA: TGCGCCAGCAGCTCGCGAGATCTTGAAAAACTGTTTTTT. Translating it yields CASSSRDLEKLFF.

V is TRBV28 and J is TRBJ2-7, with 10 bases fitting TRBD2. Germline V gene data show CDR1 as MDHEN and CDR2 as SYDVKM. There are 13 residues in the CDR3. The V segment lost 6 bases and the J segment 7 bases; nucleotides outside the gene matches: 6. CDR3 bases: TGTGCCAGCAGCATGGGACTAGCGAGAGAGCAGTACTTC. Protein sequence: CASSMGLAREQYF.

The chain employs TRBV28 and TRBJ1-3; possibly TRBD1 for D (5 bases). This CDR3 is 15 amino acids long. V lost 6 bases and J lost 2, with 14 bases in between. Germline assignment: CDR1 MDHEN and CDR2 SYDVKM. CDR3 nucleotides: TGTGCCAGCAGCCTACCTAGGGGTGCTGGAAACACCATATATTTT. Translated, it gives CASSLPRGAGNTIYF.

This rearrangement joins TRBV6-5 to TRBJ1-2; unclear D gene. V dropped 7 bases and J dropped 8 bases, with 17 bases sitting between them. The CDR3 loop spans 13 amino acids. Germline-derived CDR1 and CDR2 are MNHEY and SVGAGI. The CDR3 loop reads CASIHISSGGYTF. CDR3 sequence (DNA): TGTGCCAGCATCCACATTAGCTCCGGAGGCTACACCTTC.

V usage is TRBV7-9 and J usage is TRBJ2-3; perhaps TRBD2 as D (5 bases). Germline loops: CDR1 SEHNR, CDR2 FQNEAQ (reference sequence). V was clipped by 3 bases and J by 1 base, with 11 bases between them. The CDR3 contains 15 residues. CDR3 nucleotides: TGTGCCAGCAGCTTGGCCGGGGTGGGCACAGATACGCAGTATTTT. Translation: CASSLAGVGTDTQYF.

The chain has TRBV18 and TRBJ1-2, with 7 bases fitting TRBD1. Trimming removed 2 bases from V and 6 bases from J; junction bases left unmatched: 21. The CDR3 totals 19 residues. CDR1 is KGHSH and CDR2 is LQKENI in the germline V gene. The DNA for the CDR3 is TGTGCCAGCTCACCAAGGGGACCAGGGCCCCTGACAGGGTGGGATGGCTACACCTTC. Protein product: CASSPRGPGPLTGWDGYTF.

This sequence joins TRBV18 and TRBJ1-4, with D unclear. Per germline, CDR1 KGHSH and CDR2 LQKENI. V shed 0 bases and J shed 3 bases, with 5 bases lying between them. This CDR3 is built from 14 residues. The CDR3 is CASSPPAPNEKLFF. The CDR3 bases are TGTGCCAGCTCACCACCAGCTCCTAATGAAAAACTGTTTTTT.

The CDR3 protein is CASSQEFRTGASYEQYF. The CDR3 DNA reads TGTGCCAGCAGCCAAGAGTTTCGGACAGGGGCTTCCTACGAGCAGTACTTC. This rearrangement joins TRBV3-1 (or the pseudogene TRBV3-2) to TRBJ2-7; 9 bases fit TRBD1. CDR1 is LGHDT, CDR2 YNNKEL, per germline (reference sequence). CDR3 length: 17 amino acids. Losses at the gene ends were 0 bases for V and 1 base for J; bases not matched to a gene: 7.

This rearrangement joins TRBV14 to TRBJ1-2; D is perhaps TRBD1 (6 bases). This CDR3 contains 14 residues. CDR1 and CDR2 (germline): SGHDN, FVKESK. V dropped 1 base and J dropped 8 bases, with 14 bases sitting between them. CDR3 in amino acids: CASSQAGGGGGYTF. The CDR3 region has the DNA TGTGCCAGCAGCCAAGCAGGTGGCGGGGGCGGCTACACCTTC.

The chain employs TRBV3-1 (or the pseudogene TRBV3-2) and TRBJ1-3, with D maybe TRBD1 (6 bases). This CDR3 contains 17 residues. Germline-derived CDR1 and CDR2 are LGHDT and YNNKEL (reference sequence). Trimming took 4 bases from V and 0 from J, leaving 16 bases between them. The CDR3 reads CASSPGGGHFSGNTIYF. CDR3 in DNA: TGTGCCAGCAGCCCGGGGGGGGGACACTTCTCTGGAAACACCATATATTTT.

The genes are TRBV5-5 and TRBJ1-2, with D uncertain. V was trimmed by 4 bases and J by 0 bases, leaving 13 bases between them. The length of the CDR3 is 15 residues. CDR1 is SGHKS and CDR2 is YYEKEE in the germline V gene (reference sequence). The CDR3: CASSPEPGSNYGYTF. In nucleotides, the CDR3 is TGTGCCAGCAGCCCGGAACCGGGGTCTAACTATGGCTACACCTTC. Looking up the rest from reference TRBV5-5 and TRBJ1-2 gives the full variable domain: DAGVTQSPTHLIKTRGQQVTLRCSPISGHKSVSWYQQVLGQGPQFIFQYYEKEERGRGNFPDRFSARQFPNYSSELNVNALLLGDSALYLCASSPEPGSNYGYTFGSGTRLTVV.

The chain uses TRBV27 and TRBJ2-2; 9 bases match TRBD2. Losses at the gene ends were 3 bases for V and 0 bases for J; bases not matched to a gene: 5. The CDR3 has 17 residues. Germline lookup yields CDR1 MNHEY and CDR2 SMNVEV (reference sequence). The CDR3 DNA is TGTGCCAGCAGTTTCCGGACTAGCGCTACGAACACCGGGGAGCTGTTTTTT. Amino acid sequence: CASSFRTSATNTGELFF.

The V call is TRBV29-1, the J call TRBJ2-1, with D possibly being TRBD1 (6 bases). The CDR3 sequence is 14 residues long. In germline, CDR1 is SQVTM, CDR2 ANQGSEA. The ends were cut back, 2 bases at V and 3 bases at J, with 11 bases in the middle. As DNA, the CDR3 is TGCAGCGTTGAACGGGGCAGGGGCTACAATGAGCAGTTCTTC. It specifies CSVERGRGYNEQFF.

The chain employs TRBV29-1 and TRBJ1-6; the D gene is possibly TRBD1 (5 bases). The germline V gene encodes CDR1 SQVTM and CDR2 ANQGSEA. Trimming took off 8 bases at V and 5 bases at J, with 7 bases between the two ends. This CDR3 comprises 11 residues. The CDR3 nucleotides are TGCAGCCCCAGGGATAATTCACCCCTCCACTTT. It codes for CSPRDNSPLHF.

This rearrangement joins TRBV28 to TRBJ1-2; D is unclear. Per germline, CDR1 MDHEN and CDR2 SYDVKM. Deletions cut 6 bases from V and 2 bases from J, with 13 bases between. CDR3 size: 14 residues. CDR3 sequence: CASSPRGLNYGYTF. Here the CDR3 DNA reads TGTGCCAGCAGCCCCCGCGGACTGAACTATGGCTACACCTTC.

The chain combines TRBV6-5 with TRBJ2-7, with 7 bases matching TRBD1. The CDR3 sequence is 13 residues long. The V gene end was trimmed by 8 bases and the J gene end by 2 bases; junction bases not matched to a gene: 6. Germline V gene sequence: CDR1 MNHEY, CDR2 SVGAGI. The CDR3 bases are TGTGCCAGCTATCAGGGGGTAACCTACGAGCAGTACTTC. Its protein is CASYQGVTYEQYF.

Remarks on this clone: Other DNA sequences in this specimen translate into the identical CDR3. This chain uses TRBV30 with TRBJ2-5; 13 nucleotides agree with TRBD2. This CDR3 contains 14 residues. V trimming: 3 bases; J trimming: 2 bases; junction bases outside the gene matches: 0. Looked up from germline, CDR1 is GTSNPN and CDR2 is SVGIG (reference sequence). In DNA form, the CDR3 reads TGTGCCTGGAGACTAGCGGGGGGGCAAGAGACCCAGTACTTC. Translated: CAWRLAGGQETQYF.

V gene TRBV5-1 combines with J gene TRBJ1-4; 9 bases line up with TRBD1. Per germline, CDR1 SGHRS and CDR2 YFSETQ. This CDR3 has 16 amino acids. With 0 bases clipped from V and 7 bases from J, the junction kept 7 bases outside the gene matches. CDR3 loop: CASSLAGQGTGEKLFF. CDR3 sequence (DNA): TGCGCCAGCAGCTTGGCCGGACAGGGGACGGGTGAAAAACTGTTTTTT.

The chain is built from TRBV15 and TRBJ1-1, with TRBD1 as a possible D gene (6 bases). Germline V gene sequence: CDR1 LNHNV, CDR2 YYDKDF (reference sequence). The CDR3 contains 13 residues. The V and J ends lost 1 base and 7 bases respectively, with 10 bases between them. The CDR3 coding sequence is TGTGCCACCAGCAGAGCAAGACAGGATGAAGCTTTCTTT. Translating it yields CATSRARQDEAFF.

This clone occurred once. This rearrangement joins TRBV7-6 to TRBJ2-1; 8 bases line up with TRBD2. The J segment lost 6 bases and the V segment lost 1 base, leaving 11 bases of the junction unmatched. Per the germline V gene, CDR1 is SGHVS and CDR2 is FNYEAQ. The CDR3 has 17 amino acids. The CDR3 here is CASSLVASGAGVNEQFF. CDR3 DNA sequence: TGTGCCAGCAGCTTAGTAGCCTCCGGAGCGGGAGTCAATGAGCAGTTCTTC.

This chain connects TRBV7-8 to TRBJ1-4; D is uncertain. The CDR3 length is 11 residues. CDR1 is SGHVS and CDR2 is FQNEAQ in the germline V gene. Trimming took off 3 bases at V and 10 bases at J, with 6 bases between the two ends. CDR3 bases: TGTGCCAGCAGCTTTAGGAGAAAACTGTTTTTT. Its translation is CASSFRRKLFF.

The chain recombines TRBV5-1 with TRBJ2-5; 7 nucleotides match TRBD1. The CDR3 covers 15 residues. J lost 1 base, V lost 3 bases, and 6 bases had no gene match. The germline V gene encodes CDR1 SGHRS and CDR2 YFSETQ. CDR3 sequence: CASSSSPGGQETQYF. In DNA form, the CDR3 reads TGCGCCAGCAGCTCAAGCCCAGGGGGCCAAGAGACCCAGTACTTC.

The genes are TRBV2 and TRBJ1-6; D not certain. The V gene lost 6 bases and the J gene lost 8 bases, with 14 bases spanning the gap. The CDR3 is 14 residues long. The germline V gene has CDR1 SNHLY and CDR2 FYNNEI. CDR3 region: CASSGLNRDSPLHF. The DNA of the CDR3 is TGTGCCAGCAGCGGACTGAATAGGGATTCACCCCTCCACTTT.

This chain uses TRBV12-5 with TRBJ1-5, with 7 nucleotides matching TRBD1. Germline-derived CDR1 and CDR2 are LGHNT and FRNRAP. CDR3 size: 17 residues. Trimming removed 2 bases from V and 1 base from J; junction bases left unmatched: 8. Here the CDR3 reads CASGLPGWGQSNQPQHF. The DNA of the CDR3 is TGTGCTAGTGGTTTGCCAGGATGGGGACAGAGCAATCAGCCCCAGCATTTT.

The V gene is TRBV19, the J gene TRBJ2-2, with TRBD1 identical over 9 bases. The CDR3 has 15 amino acids. The germline gives CDR1 LNHDA, CDR2 SQIVND (reference sequence). The junction had 6 bases not matched to a gene; V was cut back by 7 bases and J by 3 bases. CDR3 sequence reads: CASTRTGEHTGELFF. DNA of the CDR3: TGTGCCAGTACCCGGACAGGGGAGCACACCGGGGAGCTGTTTTTT.

The chain recombines TRBV2 with TRBJ1-1; maybe TRBD1 (5 bases). Germline loops: CDR1 SNHLY, CDR2 FYNNEI. Trimming took off 0 bases at V and 4 bases at J, with 12 bases between the two ends. This CDR3 is built from 15 residues. DNA of the CDR3: TGTGCCAGCAGTGAAGCGGTCCCGGGGGTCACTGAAGCTTTCTTT. Its translation is CASSEAVPGVTEAFF.